Described below is a single T cell receptor (beta chain) sequence and its context. The antigen is undetermined. The protocol was immunoSEQ multiplex PCR, while the TCRdb copy is restricted to in-frame clones and leaves out a portion. This repertoire shows 2 million to 3 million clones, approximately 93% found once; its top ten account for approximately 0.37%. Germline CDR1 reads MGHRA; CDR2 reads YSYEKL. The CDR3 spans 16 residues. V was clipped by 0 bases and J by 1 base, with 12 bases between them. Naive CD4+ cells were CD45RA-selected; the remaining cells were memory. This entry comes from a study of shared clonotypes between healthy human individuals. Study details: CD4 naive and CD4 memory each took three plates per donor, while CD8 naive took two and CD8 memory one.

Study-wide results and limits: Generally, naive subsets came out with larger estimated richness than memory subsets.

This clonotype originated in a man between 18 and 29 years old in good health. Some clones in this sample may be carry-over from other donors' samples. The V gene is TRBV4-1, the J gene TRBJ1-1, with D maybe TRBD1 (5 bases). The specimen was naive CD4+ T cells from PBMCs. The subset is: CD45RA+ positively selected. CDR3 sequence (DNA): TGCGCCAGCAGCCAAGATCCGGGACGGAGGAACACTGAAGCTTTCTTT. Amino acids: CASSQDPGRRNTEAFF.